The T cell receptor beta chain described here comes from a study of blood T cell repertoires in COVID-19. Study at large: PBMCs, B-cell-depleted T cells, or T cells were the source of the cDNA or gDNA that made up the material.

V lost 3 bases, J lost 2 bases, and 2 bases stayed unmatched. This CDR3 has 15 amino acids. Researchers sorted participants into cohorts using their self-reported clinical history. No more than 2 weeks before study entry, exposed participants had met a case of COVID-19. Authors' processing steps: Reference gene primer amplification gave nucleated cell count estimates. Clones were read by immunoSEQ multiplex PCR, and TCRdb kept only the in-frame ones, dropping some. V and J calls and clone size are copied from that table; D and trimming were computed from the DNA. The repertoire holds about 300,000 clones, with 75% to 90% as singletons.

This clonotype was obtained from a young woman who had been exposed to COVID-19. This chain links TRBV23-1 with TRBJ1-5; 9 bases map to TRBD1. TRBV23-1 is given ORF status, its function remaining uncertain. Sequenced material: PBMCs or T cells enriched from blood (not recorded which). The CDR3 DNA reads TGCGCCAGCAGTCACCGGGACAGGGGCAATCAGCCCCAGCATTTT. It translates to CASSHRDRGNQPQHF.